This T cell receptor beta chain came from a study of T cell responses to AZD1222 COVID-19 vaccine. This clone was counted once. Its specificity is unknown. The V end was cut by 4 bases, the J end by 1 base, with 17 bases between. Germline V gene sequence: CDR1 SGHDT, CDR2 YYEEEE. This CDR3 contains 16 residues. Libraries were prepared by immunoSEQ multiplex PCR; TCRdb keeps only in-frame clonotypes and omits some of them. The sample gives 130,000 to 150,000 clones, around nine tenths of which show up once; under 2% is in the top ten. Study-level results: Unmutated variant regions reportedly attract nearly half of all spike-specific TCRs. Clonal diversity was possibly underestimated, and white British individuals and females predominated among donors. Following two doses of AZD1222, Spike-specific TCR breadth and depth rose.

The sample in question was peripheral blood, obtained 28 days after the second AZD1222 dose. The source of this sequence is an adult who received the AZD1222 COVID-19 vaccine. This chain joins TRBV5-6 and TRBJ2-5; possible D gene TRBD1, 5 bases. In DNA form, the CDR3 reads TGTGCCAGCAGCAGCCTTCCAGGGTTGGGCCAAGAGACCCAGTACTTC. As protein: CASSSLPGLGQETQYF. Supplemented by reference TRBV5-6 and TRBJ2-5, the full variable domain reads DAGVTQSPTHLIKTRGQQVTLRCSPKSGHDTVSWYQQALGQGPQFIFQYYEEEERQRGNFPDRFSGHQFPNYSSELNVNALLLGDSALYLCASSSLPGLGQETQYFGPGTRLLVL.